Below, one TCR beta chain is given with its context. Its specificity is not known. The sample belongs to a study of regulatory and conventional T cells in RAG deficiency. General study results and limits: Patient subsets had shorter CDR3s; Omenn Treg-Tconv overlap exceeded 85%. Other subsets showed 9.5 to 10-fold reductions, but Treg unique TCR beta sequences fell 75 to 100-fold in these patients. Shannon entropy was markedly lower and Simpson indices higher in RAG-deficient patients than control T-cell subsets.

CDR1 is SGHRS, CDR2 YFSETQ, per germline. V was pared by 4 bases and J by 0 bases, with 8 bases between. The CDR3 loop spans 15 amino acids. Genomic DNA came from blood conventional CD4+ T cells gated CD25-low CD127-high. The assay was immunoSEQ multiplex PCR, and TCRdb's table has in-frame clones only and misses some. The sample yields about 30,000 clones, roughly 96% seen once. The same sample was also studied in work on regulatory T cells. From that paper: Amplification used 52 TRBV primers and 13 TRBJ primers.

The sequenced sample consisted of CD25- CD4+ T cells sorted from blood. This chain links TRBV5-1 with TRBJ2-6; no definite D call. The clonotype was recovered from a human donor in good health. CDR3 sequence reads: CASSQFHSGANVLTF. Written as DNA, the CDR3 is TGCGCCAGCAGCCAATTCCACTCTGGGGCCAACGTCCTGACTTTC.